This T cell receptor beta chain was identified during a study of OX40 agonist ivuxolimab in advanced cancers. Assay used: immunoSEQ multiplex PCR; TCRdb lists only in-frame clones, some missing. In the table there are roughly 77,000 clones, more than 90% of which are singletons. This clone was counted a few times. The V end lost 7 bases, the J end lost 0 bases, and 14 bases lay between the germline ends. From germline, CDR1 is SGHTS and CDR2 YDEGEE. The CDR3 totals 14 residues. The J gene is TRBJ2-7, the V gene TRBV5-8; D is uncertain. This clonotype was obtained from an adult with an advanced solid tumor such as melanoma, head and neck, liver or kidney cancer. This specimen consisted of CD4+ or CD8+ T cells sorted from blood, obtained in a trial of the OX40 agonist ivuxolimab. This chain's CDR3 is CASGRKRGSYEQYF. Written as DNA, the CDR3 is TGTGCCAGCGGACGGAAGCGTGGCTCCTACGAGCAGTACTTC. The full variable domain, its missing parts supplied by reference TRBV5-8 and TRBJ2-7, is EAGVTQSPTHLIKTRGQQATLRCSPISGHTSVYWYQQALGLGLQFLLWYDEGEERNRGNFPPRFSGRQFPNYSSELNVNALELEDSALYLCASGRKRGSYEQYFGPGTRLTVT.